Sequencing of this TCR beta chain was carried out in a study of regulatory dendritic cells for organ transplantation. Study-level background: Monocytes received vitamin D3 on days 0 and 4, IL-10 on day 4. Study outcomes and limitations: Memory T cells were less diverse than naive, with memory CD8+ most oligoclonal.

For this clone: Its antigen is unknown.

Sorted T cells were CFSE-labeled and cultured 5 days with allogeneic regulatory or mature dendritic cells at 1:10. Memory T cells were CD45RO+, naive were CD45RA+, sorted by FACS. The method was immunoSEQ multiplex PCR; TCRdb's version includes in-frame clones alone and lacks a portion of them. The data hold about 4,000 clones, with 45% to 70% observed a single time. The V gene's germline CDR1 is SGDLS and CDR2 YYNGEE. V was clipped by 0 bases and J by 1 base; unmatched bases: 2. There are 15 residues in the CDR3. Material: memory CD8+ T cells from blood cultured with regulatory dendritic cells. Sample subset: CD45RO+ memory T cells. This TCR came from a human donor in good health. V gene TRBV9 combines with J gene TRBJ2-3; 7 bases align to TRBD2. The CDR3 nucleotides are TGTGCCAGCAGCGTAGGGGCGGGGGGCACAGATACGCAGTATTTT. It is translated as CASSVGAGGTDTQYF.